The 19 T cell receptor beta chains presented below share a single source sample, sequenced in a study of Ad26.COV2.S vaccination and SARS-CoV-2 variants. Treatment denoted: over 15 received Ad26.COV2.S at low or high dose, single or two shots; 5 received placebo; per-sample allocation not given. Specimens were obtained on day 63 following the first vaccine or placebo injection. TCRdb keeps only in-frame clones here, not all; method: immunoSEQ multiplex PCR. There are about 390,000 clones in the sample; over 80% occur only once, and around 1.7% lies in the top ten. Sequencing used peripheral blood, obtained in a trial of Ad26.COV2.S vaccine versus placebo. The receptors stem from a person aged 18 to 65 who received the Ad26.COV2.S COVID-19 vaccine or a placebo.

The CDR3: CASSQEFSSYEQYF. For the CDR3, the DNA is TGCGCCAGCAGCCAAGAGTTCAGCTCCTACGAGCAGTACTTC. The gene calls are TRBV4-3 and TRBJ2-7; no clear D gene. The length of the CDR3 is 14 residues. V dropped 0 bases and J dropped 0 bases, with 6 bases sitting between them. Germline values: CDR1 LGHNA, CDR2 YSLEER.

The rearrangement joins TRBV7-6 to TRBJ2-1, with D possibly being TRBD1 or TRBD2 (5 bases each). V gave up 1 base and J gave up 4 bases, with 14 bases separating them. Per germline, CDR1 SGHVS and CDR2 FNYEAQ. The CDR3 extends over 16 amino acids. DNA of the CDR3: TGTGCCAGCAGCTTAGGGGCTGCCGGGGCTTACAATGAGCAGTTCTTC. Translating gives CASSLGAAGAYNEQFF. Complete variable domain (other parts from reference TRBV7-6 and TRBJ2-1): GAGVSQSPRYKVTKRGQDVALRCDPISGHVSLYWYRQALGQGPEFLTYFNYEAQQDKSGLPNDRFSAERPEGSISTLTIQRTEQRDSAMYRCASSLGAAGAYNEQFFGPGTRLTVL.

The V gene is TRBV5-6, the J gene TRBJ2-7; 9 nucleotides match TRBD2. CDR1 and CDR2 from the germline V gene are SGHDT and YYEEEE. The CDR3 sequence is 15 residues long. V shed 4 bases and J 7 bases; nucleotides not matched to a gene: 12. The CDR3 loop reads CASSHERGDAGEQYF. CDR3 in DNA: TGTGCCAGCAGCCATGAGCGGGGGGACGCGGGAGAGCAGTACTTC.

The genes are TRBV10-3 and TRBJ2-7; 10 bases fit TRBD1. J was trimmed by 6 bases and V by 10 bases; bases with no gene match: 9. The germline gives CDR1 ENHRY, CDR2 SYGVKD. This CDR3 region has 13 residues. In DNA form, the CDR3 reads TGTGCCACAACCGGGACAGGGGTTAGCGAGCAGTACTTC. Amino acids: CATTGTGVSEQYF.

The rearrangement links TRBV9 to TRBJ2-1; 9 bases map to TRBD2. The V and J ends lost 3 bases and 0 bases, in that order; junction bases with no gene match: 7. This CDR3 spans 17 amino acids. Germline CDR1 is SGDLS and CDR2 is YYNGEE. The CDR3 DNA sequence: TGTGCCAGCAGCGCCGGCGGGCGGGGGGGCTCCTACAATGAGCAGTTCTTC. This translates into CASSAGGRGGSYNEQFF. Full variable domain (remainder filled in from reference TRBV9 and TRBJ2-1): DSGVTQTPKHLITATGQRVTLRCSPRSGDLSVYWYQQSLDQGLQFLIQYYNGEERAKGNILERFSAQQFPDLHSELNLSSLELGDSALYFCASSAGGRGGSYNEQFFGPGTRLTVL.

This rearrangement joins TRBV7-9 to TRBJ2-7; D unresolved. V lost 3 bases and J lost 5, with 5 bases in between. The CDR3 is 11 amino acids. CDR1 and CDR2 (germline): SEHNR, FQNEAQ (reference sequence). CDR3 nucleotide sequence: TGTGCCAGCAGCTTCGGAAACGAGCAGTACTTC. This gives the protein CASSFGNEQYF.

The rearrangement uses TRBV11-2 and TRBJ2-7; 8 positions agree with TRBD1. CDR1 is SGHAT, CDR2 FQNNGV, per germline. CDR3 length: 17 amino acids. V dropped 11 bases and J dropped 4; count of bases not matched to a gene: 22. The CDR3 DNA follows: TGTGCCTCAGCAGATCTTATAGGGCAGGGGGCAAGGTACGAGCAGTACTTC. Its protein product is CASADLIGQGARYEQYF.

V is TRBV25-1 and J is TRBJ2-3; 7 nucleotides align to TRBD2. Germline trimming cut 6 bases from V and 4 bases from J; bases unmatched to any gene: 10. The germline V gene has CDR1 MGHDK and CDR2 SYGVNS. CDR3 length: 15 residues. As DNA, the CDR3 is TGTGCCAGCAGCGAACTCGGACTAGATGCAGATACGCAGTATTTT. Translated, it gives CASSELGLDADTQYF.

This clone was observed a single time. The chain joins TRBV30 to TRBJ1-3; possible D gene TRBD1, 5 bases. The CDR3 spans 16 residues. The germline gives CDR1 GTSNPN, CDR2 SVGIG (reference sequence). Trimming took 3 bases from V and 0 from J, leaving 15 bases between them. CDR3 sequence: CAWSPSGRSSGNTIYF. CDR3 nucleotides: TGTGCCTGGAGCCCCTCGGGACGGAGCTCTGGAAACACCATATATTTT.

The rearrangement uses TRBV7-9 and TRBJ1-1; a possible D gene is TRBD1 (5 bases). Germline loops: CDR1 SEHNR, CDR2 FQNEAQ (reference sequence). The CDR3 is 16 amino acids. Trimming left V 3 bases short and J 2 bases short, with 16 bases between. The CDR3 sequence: CASSLDLTVPNTEAFF. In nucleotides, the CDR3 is TGTGCCAGCAGCTTGGACTTGACAGTTCCCAACACTGAAGCTTTCTTT.

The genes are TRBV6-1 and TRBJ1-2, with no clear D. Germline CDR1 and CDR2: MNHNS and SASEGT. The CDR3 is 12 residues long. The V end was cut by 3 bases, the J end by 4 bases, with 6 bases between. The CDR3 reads CASSDGPYGYTF. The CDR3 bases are TGTGCCAGCAGTGACGGACCCTATGGCTACACCTTC.

In DNA form, the CDR3 reads TGTGCCAGCTCACCGGTACCGGGACAGGTATACAATGAGCAGTTCTTC. Its protein product is CASSPVPGQVYNEQFF. This chain joins TRBV18 and TRBJ2-1, with 8 nucleotides matching TRBD1. V lost 3 bases to trimming and J lost 4 bases; unmatched junction nucleotides: 8. The CDR3 runs to 16 residues. The germline CDR1 and CDR2 sequences are KGHSH and LQKENI.

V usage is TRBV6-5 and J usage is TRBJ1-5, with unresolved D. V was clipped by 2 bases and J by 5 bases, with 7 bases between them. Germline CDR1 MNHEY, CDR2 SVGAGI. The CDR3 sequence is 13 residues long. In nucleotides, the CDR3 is TGTGCCAGCAGTTACAATTGGGATCAGCCCCAGCATTTT. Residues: CASSYNWDQPQHF.

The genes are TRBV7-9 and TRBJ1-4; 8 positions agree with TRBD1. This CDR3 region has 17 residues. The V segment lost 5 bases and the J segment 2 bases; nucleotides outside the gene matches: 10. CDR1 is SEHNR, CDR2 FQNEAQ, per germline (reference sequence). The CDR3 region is CASSVRQGISTNEKLFF. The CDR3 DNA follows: TGTGCCAGCAGCGTGCGACAGGGGATATCGACTAATGAAAAACTGTTTTTT.

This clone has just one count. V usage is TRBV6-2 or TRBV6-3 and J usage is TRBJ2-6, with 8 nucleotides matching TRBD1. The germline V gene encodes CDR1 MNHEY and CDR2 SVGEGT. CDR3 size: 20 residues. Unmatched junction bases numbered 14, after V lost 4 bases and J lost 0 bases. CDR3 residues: CASSSRWTGNGLSGANVLTF. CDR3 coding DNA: TGTGCCAGCAGTTCCCGGTGGACAGGGAACGGACTCTCTGGGGCCAACGTCCTGACTTTC.

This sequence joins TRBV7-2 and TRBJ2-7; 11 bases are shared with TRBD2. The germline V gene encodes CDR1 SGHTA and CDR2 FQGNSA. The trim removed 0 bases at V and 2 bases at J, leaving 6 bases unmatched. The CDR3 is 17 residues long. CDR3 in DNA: TGTGCCAGCAGCTTAGCGCGGTTTAGCGGGGGGGCCTACGAGCAGTACTTC. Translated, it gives CASSLARFSGGAYEQYF.

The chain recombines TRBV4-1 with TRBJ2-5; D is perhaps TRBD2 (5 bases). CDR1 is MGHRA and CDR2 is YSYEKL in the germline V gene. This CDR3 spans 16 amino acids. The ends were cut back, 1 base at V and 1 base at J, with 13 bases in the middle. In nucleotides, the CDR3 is TGCGCCAGCAGCCAAGTAAGCAGGACTGGCCAAGAGACCCAGTACTTC. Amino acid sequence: CASSQVSRTGQETQYF.

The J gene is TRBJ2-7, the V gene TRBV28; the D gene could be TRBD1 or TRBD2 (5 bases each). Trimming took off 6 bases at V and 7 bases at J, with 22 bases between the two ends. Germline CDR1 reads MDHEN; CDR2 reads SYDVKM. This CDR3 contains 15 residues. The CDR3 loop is CASRAAGTRGGEQYF. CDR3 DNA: TGTGCCAGCAGAGCGGCCGGGACGAGGGGCGGGGAGCAGTACTTC. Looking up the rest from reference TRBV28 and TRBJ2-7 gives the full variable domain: DVKVTQSSRYLVKRTGEKVFLECVQDMDHENMFWYRQDPGLGLRLIYFSYDVKMKEKGDIPEGYSVSREKKERFSLILESASTNQTSMYLCASRAAGTRGGEQYFGPGTRLTVT.

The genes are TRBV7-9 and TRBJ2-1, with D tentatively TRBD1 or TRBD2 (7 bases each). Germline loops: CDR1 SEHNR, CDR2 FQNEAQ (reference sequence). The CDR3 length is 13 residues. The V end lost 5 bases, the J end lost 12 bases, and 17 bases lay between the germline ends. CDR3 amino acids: CASSPGGGNPQFF. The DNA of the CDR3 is TGTGCCAGCAGCCCAGGGGGGGGAAACCCGCAGTTCTTC.